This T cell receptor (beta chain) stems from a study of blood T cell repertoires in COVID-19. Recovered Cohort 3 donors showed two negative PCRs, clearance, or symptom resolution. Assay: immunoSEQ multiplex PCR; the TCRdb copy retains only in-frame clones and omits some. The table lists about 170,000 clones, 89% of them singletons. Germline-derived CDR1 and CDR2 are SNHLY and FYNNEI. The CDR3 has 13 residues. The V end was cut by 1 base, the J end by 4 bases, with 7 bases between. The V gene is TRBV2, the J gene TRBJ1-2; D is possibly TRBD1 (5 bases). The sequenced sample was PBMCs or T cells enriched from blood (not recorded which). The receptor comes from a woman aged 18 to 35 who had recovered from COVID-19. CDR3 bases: TGTGCCAGCAGTGAAGAAGGGGTCTATGGCTACACCTTC. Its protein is CASSEEGVYGYTF.